This T cell receptor beta chain was recovered during a study of T cell responses to AZD1222 COVID-19 vaccine. Profiling relied on immunoSEQ multiplex PCR, and the TCRdb table lists in-frame clones only, not all of them. In the table there are some 150,000 clones, roughly nine tenths of which are singletons. The CDR3 runs to 14 residues. Germline-derived CDR1 and CDR2 are SGHTA and FQGNSA. The V end was cut by 5 bases, the J end by 2 bases, with 10 bases between. V usage is TRBV7-2 and J usage is TRBJ1-3; tentative D call: TRBD1 (5 bases). Specimen: peripheral blood, collected on day 0 of AZD1222 vaccination. The clonotype was recovered from an adult in good health. The CDR3 region is CASSRPGTGNTIYF. In nucleotides, the CDR3 is TGTGCCAGCAGCCGCCCAGGGACTGGAAACACCATATATTTT.